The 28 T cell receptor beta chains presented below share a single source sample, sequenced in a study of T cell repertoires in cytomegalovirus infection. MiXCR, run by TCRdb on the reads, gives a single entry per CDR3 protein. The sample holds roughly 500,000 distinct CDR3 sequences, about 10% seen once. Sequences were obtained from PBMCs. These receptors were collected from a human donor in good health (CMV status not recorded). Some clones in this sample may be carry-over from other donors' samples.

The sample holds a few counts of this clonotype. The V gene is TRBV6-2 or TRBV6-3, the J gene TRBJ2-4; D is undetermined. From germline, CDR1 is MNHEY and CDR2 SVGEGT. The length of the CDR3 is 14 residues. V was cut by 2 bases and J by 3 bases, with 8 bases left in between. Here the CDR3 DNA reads TGTGCCAGCAGTTACAGGGCCGGCAAAAACATTCAGTACTTC. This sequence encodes CASSYRAGKNIQYF.

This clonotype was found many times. The CDR3 sequence is CASSLGDRAKIEAFF. The CDR3 DNA reads TGCGCCAGCAGCTTGGGGGACAGGGCAAAAATTGAAGCTTTCTTT. The chain uses TRBV5-1 and TRBJ1-1; 9 bases map to TRBD1. Germline V gene data show CDR1 as SGHRS and CDR2 as YFSETQ. V lost 0 bases to trimming and J lost 7 bases; unmatched junction nucleotides: 7. The CDR3 runs 15 residues.

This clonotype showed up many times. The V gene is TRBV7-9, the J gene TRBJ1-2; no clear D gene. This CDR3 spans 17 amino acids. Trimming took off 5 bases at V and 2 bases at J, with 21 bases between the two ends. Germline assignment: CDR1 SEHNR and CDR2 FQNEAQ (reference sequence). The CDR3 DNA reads TGTGCCAGCAGCCCTTCGCCGCCAAGTCTCTTCAACTATGGCTACACCTTC. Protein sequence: CASSPSPPSLFNYGYTF.

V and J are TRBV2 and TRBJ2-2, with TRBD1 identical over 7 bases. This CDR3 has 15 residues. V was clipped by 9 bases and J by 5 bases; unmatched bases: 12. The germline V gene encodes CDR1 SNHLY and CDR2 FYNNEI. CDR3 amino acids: CASHRGGQITGELFF. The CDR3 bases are TGTGCCAGTCACAGGGGTGGCCAAATAACCGGGGAGCTGTTTTTT. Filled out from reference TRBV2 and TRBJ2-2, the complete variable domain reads EPEVTQTPSHQVTQMGQEVILRCVPISNHLYFYWYRQILGQKVEFLVSFYNNEISEKSEIFDDQFSVERPDGSNFTLKIRSTKLEDSAMYFCASHRGGQITGELFFGEGSRLTVL.

DNA of the CDR3: TGTGCCACCACGGGTGAAGTGGGCAGGCGCAATCAGCCCCAGCATTTT. Translated: CATTGEVGRRNQPQHF. The V and J genes are TRBV2 and TRBJ1-5; no clear D. V lost 10 bases, J lost 2 bases, and 21 bases lay in between. The CDR3 has 16 amino acids. The V gene's germline CDR1 is SNHLY and CDR2 FYNNEI.

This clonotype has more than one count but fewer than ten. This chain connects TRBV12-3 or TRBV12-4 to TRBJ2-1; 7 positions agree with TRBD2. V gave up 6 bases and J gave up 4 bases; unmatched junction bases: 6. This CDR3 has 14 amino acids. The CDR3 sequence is CASSAGTTYNEQFF. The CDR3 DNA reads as TGTGCCAGCAGCGCGGGGACTACTTACAATGAGCAGTTCTTC.

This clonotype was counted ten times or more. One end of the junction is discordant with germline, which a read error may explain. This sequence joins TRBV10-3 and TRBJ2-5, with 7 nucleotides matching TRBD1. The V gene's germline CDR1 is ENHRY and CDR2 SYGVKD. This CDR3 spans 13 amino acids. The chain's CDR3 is CAISDREQETQYF. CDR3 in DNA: TGTGCCATTAGTGACAGGGAACAAGAGACCCAGTACTTC.

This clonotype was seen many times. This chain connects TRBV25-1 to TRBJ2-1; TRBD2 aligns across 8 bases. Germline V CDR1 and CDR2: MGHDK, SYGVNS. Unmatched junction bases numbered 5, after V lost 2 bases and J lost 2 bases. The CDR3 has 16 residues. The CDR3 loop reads CASSETSGPAYNEQFF. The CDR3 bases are TGTGCCAGCAGTGAAACTAGCGGACCTGCCTACAATGAGCAGTTCTTC.

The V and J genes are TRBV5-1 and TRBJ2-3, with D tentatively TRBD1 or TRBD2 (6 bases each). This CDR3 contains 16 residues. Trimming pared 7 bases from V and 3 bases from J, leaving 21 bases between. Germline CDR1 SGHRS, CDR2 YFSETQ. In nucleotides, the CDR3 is TGCGCCAGCTCCTTGGGCCATGAAGGGGGGACAGATACGCAGTATTTT. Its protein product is CASSLGHEGGTDTQYF.

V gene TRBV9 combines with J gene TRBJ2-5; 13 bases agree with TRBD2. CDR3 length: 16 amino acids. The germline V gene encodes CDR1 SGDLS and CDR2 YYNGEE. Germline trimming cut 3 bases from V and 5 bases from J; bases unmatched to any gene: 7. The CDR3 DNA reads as TGTGCCAGCAGCGGAGGGACTAGCGGGGTTGGGGAGACCCAGTACTTC. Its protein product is CASSGGTSGVGETQYF.

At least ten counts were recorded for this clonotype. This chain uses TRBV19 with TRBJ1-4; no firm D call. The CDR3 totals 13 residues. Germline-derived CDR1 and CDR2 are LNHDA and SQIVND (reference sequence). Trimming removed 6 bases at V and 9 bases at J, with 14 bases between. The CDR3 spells CASSIPGMKKLFF. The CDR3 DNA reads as TGTGCCAGTAGCATTCCGGGAATGAAAAAACTGTTTTTT.

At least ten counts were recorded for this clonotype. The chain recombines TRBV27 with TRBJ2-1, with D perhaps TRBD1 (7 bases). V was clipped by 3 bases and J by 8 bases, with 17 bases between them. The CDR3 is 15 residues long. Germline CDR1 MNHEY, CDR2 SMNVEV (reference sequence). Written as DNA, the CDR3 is TGTGCCAGCAGTTTTGGTCAGGGGGGCTTCGATGAGCAGTTCTTC. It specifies CASSFGQGGFDEQFF.

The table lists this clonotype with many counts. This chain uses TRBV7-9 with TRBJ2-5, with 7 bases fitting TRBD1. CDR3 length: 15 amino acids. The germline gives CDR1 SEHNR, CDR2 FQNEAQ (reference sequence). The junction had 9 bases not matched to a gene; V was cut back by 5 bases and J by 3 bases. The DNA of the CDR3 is TGTGCCAGCAGCCGTCTCACAGGGGACGAAGAGACCCAGTACTTC. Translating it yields CASSRLTGDEETQYF.

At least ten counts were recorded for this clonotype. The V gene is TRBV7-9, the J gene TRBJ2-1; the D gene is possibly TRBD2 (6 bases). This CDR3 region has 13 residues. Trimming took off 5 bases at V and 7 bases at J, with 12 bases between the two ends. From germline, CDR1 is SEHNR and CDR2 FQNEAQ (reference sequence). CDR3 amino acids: CASSPLRENEQFF. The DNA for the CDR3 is TGTGCCAGCAGCCCCTTGCGGGAAAATGAGCAGTTCTTC.

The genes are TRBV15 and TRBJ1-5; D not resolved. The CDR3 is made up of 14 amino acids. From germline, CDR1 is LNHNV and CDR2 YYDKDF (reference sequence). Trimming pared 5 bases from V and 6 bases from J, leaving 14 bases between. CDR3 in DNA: TGTGCCACCAGCGAGAGTGAAGGGATTCAGCCCCAGCATTTT. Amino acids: CATSESEGIQPQHF.

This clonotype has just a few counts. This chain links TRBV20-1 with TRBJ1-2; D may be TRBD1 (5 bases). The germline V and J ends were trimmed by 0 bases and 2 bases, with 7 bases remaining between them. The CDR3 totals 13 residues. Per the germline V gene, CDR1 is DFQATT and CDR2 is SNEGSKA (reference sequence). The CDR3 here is CSARDAGNYGYTF. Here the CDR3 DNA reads TGCAGTGCTAGAGATGCAGGGAACTATGGCTACACCTTC.

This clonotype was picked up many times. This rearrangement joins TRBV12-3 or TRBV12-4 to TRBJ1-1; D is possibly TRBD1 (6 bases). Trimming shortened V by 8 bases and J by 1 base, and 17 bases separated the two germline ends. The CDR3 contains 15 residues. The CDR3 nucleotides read TGTGCCAGCCGGTCGGGGGGGGCCGGGAACACTGAAGCTTTCTTT. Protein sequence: CASRSGGAGNTEAFF.

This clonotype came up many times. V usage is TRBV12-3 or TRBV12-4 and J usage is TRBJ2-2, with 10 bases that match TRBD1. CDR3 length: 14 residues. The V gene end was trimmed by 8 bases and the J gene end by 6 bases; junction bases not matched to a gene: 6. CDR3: CASLWDRGSGELFF. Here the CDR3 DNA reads TGTGCCAGCCTCTGGGACAGGGGATCCGGGGAGCTGTTTTTT.

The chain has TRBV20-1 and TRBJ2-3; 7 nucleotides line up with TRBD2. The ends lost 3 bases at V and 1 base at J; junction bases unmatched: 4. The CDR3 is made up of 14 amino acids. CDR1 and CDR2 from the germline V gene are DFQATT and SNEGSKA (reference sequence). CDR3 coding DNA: TGCAGTGCTAGGTTGGGGAGGGGCACAGATACGCAGTATTTT. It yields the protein CSARLGRGTDTQYF.

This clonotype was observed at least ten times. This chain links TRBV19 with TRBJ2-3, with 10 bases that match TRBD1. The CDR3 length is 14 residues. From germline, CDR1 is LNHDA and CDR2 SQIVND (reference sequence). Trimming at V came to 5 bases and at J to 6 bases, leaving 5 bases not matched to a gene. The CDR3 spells CASSLRTGGDTQYF. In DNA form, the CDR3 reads TGTGCCAGTAGTCTCCGGACAGGGGGGGATACGCAGTATTTT.

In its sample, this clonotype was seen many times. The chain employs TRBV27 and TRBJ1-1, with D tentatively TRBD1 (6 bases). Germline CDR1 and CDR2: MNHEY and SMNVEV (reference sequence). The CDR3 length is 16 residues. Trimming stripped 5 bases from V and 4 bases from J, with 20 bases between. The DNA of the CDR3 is TGTGCCAGCAGTAACAGAACCCTCCGGGGGCGCACTGAAGCTTTCTTT. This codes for CASSNRTLRGRTEAFF.

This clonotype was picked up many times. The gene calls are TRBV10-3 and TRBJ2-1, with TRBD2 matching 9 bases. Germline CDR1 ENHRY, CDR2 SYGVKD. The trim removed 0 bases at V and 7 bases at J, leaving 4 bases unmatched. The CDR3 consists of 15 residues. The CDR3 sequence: CAISESSGGINEQFF. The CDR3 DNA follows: TGTGCCATCAGTGAGTCGAGCGGGGGGATAAATGAGCAGTTCTTC.

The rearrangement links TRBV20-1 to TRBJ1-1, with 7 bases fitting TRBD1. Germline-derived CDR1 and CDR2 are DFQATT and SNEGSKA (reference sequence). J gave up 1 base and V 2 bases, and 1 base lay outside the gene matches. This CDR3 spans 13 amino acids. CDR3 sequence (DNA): TGCAGTGCTAGATGGACAGGGAACACTGAAGCTTTCTTT. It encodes CSARWTGNTEAFF.

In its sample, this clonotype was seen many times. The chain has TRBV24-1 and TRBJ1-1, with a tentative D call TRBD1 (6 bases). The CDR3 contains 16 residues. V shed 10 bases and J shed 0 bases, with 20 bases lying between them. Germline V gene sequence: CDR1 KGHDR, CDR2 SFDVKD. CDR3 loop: CATPEGGSGLNTEAFF. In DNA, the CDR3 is TGTGCCACTCCTGAGGGGGGGAGCGGGCTGAACACTGAAGCTTTCTTT.

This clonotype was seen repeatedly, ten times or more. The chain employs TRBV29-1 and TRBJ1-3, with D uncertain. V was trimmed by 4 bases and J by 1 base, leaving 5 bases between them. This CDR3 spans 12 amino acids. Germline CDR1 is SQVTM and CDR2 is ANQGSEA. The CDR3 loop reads CSVVRSGNTIYF. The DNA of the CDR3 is TGCAGCGTTGTAAGATCTGGAAACACCATATATTTT.

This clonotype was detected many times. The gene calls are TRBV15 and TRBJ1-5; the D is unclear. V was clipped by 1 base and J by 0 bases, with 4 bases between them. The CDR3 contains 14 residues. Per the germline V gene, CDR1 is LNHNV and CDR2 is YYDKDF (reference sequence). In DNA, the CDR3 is TGTGCCACCAGCAGAGTATATAGCAATCAGCCCCAGCATTTT. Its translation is CATSRVYSNQPQHF. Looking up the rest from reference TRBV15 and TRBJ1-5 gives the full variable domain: DAMVIQNPRYQVTQFGKPVTLSCSQTLNHNVMYWYQQKSSQAPKLLFHYYDKDFNNEADTPDNFQSRRPNTSFCFLDIRSPGLGDTAMYLCATSRVYSNQPQHFGDGTRLSIL.

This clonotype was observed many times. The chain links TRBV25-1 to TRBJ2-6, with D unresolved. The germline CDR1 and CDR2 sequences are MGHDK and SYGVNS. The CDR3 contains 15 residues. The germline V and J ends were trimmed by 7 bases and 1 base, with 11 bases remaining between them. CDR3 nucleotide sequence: TGTGCCAGCACTGACACGCAGTCTGGGGCCAACGTCCTGACTTTC. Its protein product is CASTDTQSGANVLTF.

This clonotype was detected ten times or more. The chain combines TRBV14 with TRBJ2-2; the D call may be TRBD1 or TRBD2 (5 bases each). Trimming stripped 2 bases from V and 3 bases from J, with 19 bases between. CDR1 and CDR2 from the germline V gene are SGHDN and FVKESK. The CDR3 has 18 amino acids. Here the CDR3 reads CASSQSFEGDGYTGELFF. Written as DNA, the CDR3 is TGTGCCAGCAGCCAATCCTTTGAAGGGGACGGGTACACCGGGGAGCTGTTTTTT.